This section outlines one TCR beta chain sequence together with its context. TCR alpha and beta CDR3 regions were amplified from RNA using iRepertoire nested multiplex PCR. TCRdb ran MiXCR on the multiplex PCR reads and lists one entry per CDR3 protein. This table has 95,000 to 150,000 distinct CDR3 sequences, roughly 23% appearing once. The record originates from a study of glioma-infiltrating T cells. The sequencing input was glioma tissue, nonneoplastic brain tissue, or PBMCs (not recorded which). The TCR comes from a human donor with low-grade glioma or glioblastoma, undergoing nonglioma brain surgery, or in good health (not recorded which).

This CDR3 is CASSPRLAGLRSYNEQFF. CDR3 bases: TGTGCCAGCAGCCCACGACTAGCGGGACTCCGCTCCTACAATGAGCAGTTCTTC. This chain connects TRBV9 to TRBJ2-1; 11 nucleotides match TRBD2. Trimming removed 4 bases from V and 0 bases from J; junction bases left unmatched: 9. The CDR3 is 18 residues long. Per germline, CDR1 SGDLS and CDR2 YYNGEE.